This record concerns one TCR beta chain sequence. Its antigen is undetermined. Using immunoSEQ multiplex PCR, the repertoire was profiled, and TCRdb retains in-frame clones only, with some absent. The sample has under 65,000 clones; roughly nine tenths are singletons. The source of the sample is a study of OX40 agonist ivuxolimab in advanced cancers. Background on the study: Prior anti-PD-1, anti-PD-L1 or anti-CTLA-4 therapy did not bar entry, and approximately 43% had some.

Patients who had autoimmune disease history or got systemic immunosuppression were left out. Findings and caveats of the study: Nonresponders, in some cases, also had low normalized T-cell clonal expansion.

Germline CDR1 reads SGHAT; CDR2 reads FQNNGV. V was shortened by 0 bases and J by 0 bases, with 6 bases between the two germline ends. This CDR3 has 15 residues. The chain employs TRBV11-2 and TRBJ2-4; D uncertain. This specimen consisted of CD4+ or CD8+ T cells sorted from blood, obtained in a trial of the OX40 agonist ivuxolimab. The source is an adult with an advanced solid tumor such as melanoma, head and neck, liver or kidney cancer. The CDR3 DNA is TGTGCCAGCAGCTTAGACTACCTAGCCAAAAACATTCAGTACTTC. It yields the protein CASSLDYLAKNIQYF.